These 27 T cell receptor beta chains share one sample of origin, sequenced in a study of T cells after yellow fever vaccination. A single record per CDR3 protein comes from TCRdb applying MiXCR to the 5' RACE reads. In the table there are 550,000 to 750,000 distinct CDR3 sequences, roughly 14% of which are singletons. Sequenced here: PBMCs, sampled on the day of the yellow fever booster vaccination. The receptors were sampled from a man younger than 40 who received the YFV17D yellow fever vaccine.

The sample holds a few counts of this clonotype. The junction shows a germline mismatch at one end, possibly a read error. This rearrangement joins TRBV12-3 or TRBV12-4 to TRBJ1-2, with D hard to call. The CDR3 totals 10 residues. The CDR3 sequence is CASSLELSSF. The CDR3 DNA sequence: TGTGCCAGCAGTTTAGAGTTGAGTTCCTTC.

This clonotype was observed many times. V gene TRBV6-2 or TRBV6-3 combines with J gene TRBJ1-2, with D unclear. Germline V lookup: CDR1 MNHEY, CDR2 SVGEGT. Trimming took off 8 bases at V and 6 bases at J, with 16 bases between the two ends. The CDR3 has 13 residues. CDR3 nucleotides: TGTGCCAGCGGGCCTCGGGGAGGCGATGGCTACACCTTC. It is translated as CASGPRGGDGYTF.

The gene calls are TRBV5-1 and TRBJ2-1; TRBD2 agrees at 11 bases. Germline V gene sequence: CDR1 SGHRS, CDR2 YFSETQ. The CDR3 loop spans 17 amino acids. V lost 0 bases to trimming and J lost 5 bases; unmatched junction nucleotides: 7. CDR3 nucleotides: TGCGCCAGCAGCTTGGAGACTAGCGGGACTGCGAACAATGAGCAGTTCTTC. Translating gives CASSLETSGTANNEQFF.

The chain is built from TRBV15 and TRBJ1-5, with a tentative D call TRBD1 (5 bases). CDR3 length: 13 amino acids. V shed 5 bases and J shed 6 bases, with 11 bases lying between them. The germline gives CDR1 LNHNV, CDR2 YYDKDF (reference sequence). In nucleotides, the CDR3 is TGTGCCACCAGCGGTTCAGGGATTCAGCCCCAGCATTTT. Translated: CATSGSGIQPQHF.

This clonotype was detected a few times. The chain joins TRBV7-9 to TRBJ1-1, with 8 nucleotides matching TRBD1. V lost 5 bases and J lost 0; bases outside the gene matches: 5. The length of the CDR3 is 15 residues. Germline V CDR1 and CDR2: SEHNR, FQNEAQ (reference sequence). DNA of the CDR3: TGTGCCAGCAGCCTAGGGACAGGAATGAACACTGAAGCTTTCTTT. As protein: CASSLGTGMNTEAFF.

This chain connects TRBV4-1 to TRBJ2-2, with no clear D. V lost 5 bases and J lost 7, with 11 bases in between. CDR1 and CDR2 (germline): MGHRA, YSYEKL. CDR3 length: 13 amino acids. CDR3 in DNA: TGCGCCAGCAGCAGACTTTTGGACGGGGAGCTGTTTTTT. This codes for CASSRLLDGELFF.

This chain uses TRBV3-1 with TRBJ2-2; D is possibly TRBD1 (6 bases). The CDR3 runs to 16 residues. Germline loops: CDR1 LGHDT, CDR2 YNNKEL (reference sequence). V was shortened by 2 bases and J by 0 bases, with 10 bases between the two germline ends. CDR3 residues: CASSQFQGSNTGELFF. CDR3 DNA sequence: TGTGCCAGCAGCCAATTTCAGGGGTCGAACACCGGGGAGCTGTTTTTT.

The CDR3 loop is CSARLASWPEQFF. Written as DNA, the CDR3 is TGCAGTGCTAGATTGGCTAGCTGGCCTGAGCAGTTCTTC. The rearrangement uses TRBV20-1 and TRBJ2-1; the D gene is possibly TRBD2 (5 bases). The CDR3 has 13 amino acids. V lost 2 bases and J lost 9, with 14 bases in between. Germline CDR1 DFQATT, CDR2 SNEGSKA (reference sequence).

This clonotype was seen a few times. V is TRBV7-3 and J is TRBJ1-1; the D gene is possibly TRBD1 (5 bases). The CDR3 is made up of 14 amino acids. Germline V gene data show CDR1 as SGHTA and CDR2 as FQGTGA. V was shortened by 2 bases and J by 4 bases, with 11 bases between the two germline ends. The CDR3 nucleotides read TGTGCCAGCAGCTTACAGGGTTCCGGCACTGAAGCTTTCTTT. Translation: CASSLQGSGTEAFF.

V and J are TRBV11-2 and TRBJ2-3; 9 bases match TRBD1. The germline gives CDR1 SGHAT, CDR2 FQNNGV. The CDR3 has 14 amino acids. V lost 6 bases to trimming and J lost 5 bases; unmatched junction nucleotides: 6. CDR3 protein: CASRAPGQGDTQYF. The DNA of the CDR3 is TGTGCCAGCAGGGCGCCGGGACAGGGAGATACGCAGTATTTT.

The sample holds a few counts of this clonotype. The genes are TRBV29-1 and TRBJ2-1, with TRBD2 matching over 9 bases. The CDR3 runs to 18 residues. V lost 1 base, J lost 0 bases, and 10 bases stayed unmatched. The germline gives CDR1 SQVTM, CDR2 ANQGSEA. The CDR3 sequence: CSVEGETSGTSSYNEQFF. The CDR3 nucleotides read TGCAGCGTTGAAGGGGAGACTAGCGGTACTAGCTCCTACAATGAGCAGTTCTTC.

This clonotype was observed a handful of times. The chain couples TRBV3-1 to TRBJ2-7; 8 positions agree with TRBD2. The ends lost 4 bases at V and 7 bases at J; junction bases unmatched: 15. Germline CDR1 reads LGHDT; CDR2 reads YNNKEL (reference sequence). This CDR3 spans 16 amino acids. The chain's CDR3 is CASSLPAEAGGFEQYF. The CDR3 DNA reads TGTGCCAGCAGCCTACCAGCCGAGGCGGGAGGCTTTGAGCAGTACTTC.

The chain is built from TRBV29-1 and TRBJ1-2; D call uncertain. CDR3 length: 11 amino acids. V dropped 7 bases and J dropped 3 bases, with 9 bases sitting between them. From germline, CDR1 is SQVTM and CDR2 ANQGSEA. CDR3 residues: CSGRVDYGYTF. As DNA, the CDR3 is TGCAGCGGGAGGGTAGACTATGGCTACACCTTC.

The chain has TRBV20-1 and TRBJ2-3, with D maybe TRBD2 (6 bases). Trimming took off 3 bases at V and 2 bases at J, with 12 bases between the two ends. The CDR3 has 14 residues. Germline V CDR1 and CDR2: DFQATT, SNEGSKA (reference sequence). DNA for the CDR3: TGCAGTGCTAGGGGAGCGGGTCCCACAGATACGCAGTATTTT. Translation: CSARGAGPTDTQYF.

This chain uses TRBV7-2 with TRBJ2-5; 9 bases align to TRBD2. This CDR3 has 15 residues. V gave up 5 bases and J gave up 2 bases; unmatched junction bases: 6. The germline V gene has CDR1 SGHTA and CDR2 FQGNSA. The CDR3 bases are TGTGCCAGCAGCGAGAATAGCGGGAGTCAAGAGACCCAGTACTTC. Its translation is CASSENSGSQETQYF.

The rearrangement joins TRBV12-3 or TRBV12-4 to TRBJ2-2; 9 bases agree with TRBD2. There are 16 residues in the CDR3. Trimming took 5 bases from V and 7 from J; bases not matched to a gene: 11. The CDR3, as DNA: TGTGCCAGCAGTCCCCGGGGCGGGAGGGGGAACGGGGAGCTGTTTTTT. Amino acid sequence: CASSPRGGRGNGELFF.

This clonotype was seen a few times. V gene TRBV15 combines with J gene TRBJ2-3, with D possibly TRBD2 on 5 matching bases. There are 19 residues in the CDR3. Germline CDR1 is LNHNV and CDR2 is YYDKDF (reference sequence). The V end was cut by 5 bases, the J end by 0 bases, with 24 bases between. The CDR3 DNA follows: TGTGCCACCAGCTACGATCGGGGTAGTGGGGTACGGAGCACAGATACGCAGTATTTT. It yields the protein CATSYDRGSGVRSTDTQYF.

This clonotype was counted a few times. The chain combines TRBV29-1 with TRBJ1-6, with 7 bases fitting TRBD1. V shed 7 bases, J shed 7 bases, and the junction held 7 bases outside the gene matches. Germline-derived CDR1 and CDR2 are SQVTM and ANQGSEA. The CDR3 contains 13 residues. The CDR3 DNA sequence: TGCAGCGGAAAGACAGGGACAAATTCACCCCTCCACTTT. Its protein product is CSGKTGTNSPLHF. The full variable domain, rest sourced from reference TRBV29-1 and TRBJ1-6, is SAVISQKPSRDICQRGTSLTIQCQVDSQVTMMFWYRQQPGQSLTLIATANQGSEATYESGFVIDKFPISRPNLTFSTLTVSNMSPEDSSIYLCSGKTGTNSPLHFGNGTRLTVT.

This clonotype was observed a few times. This rearrangement joins TRBV20-1 to TRBJ1-5, with D possibly being TRBD1 (5 bases). V was pared by 4 bases and J by 1 base, with 8 bases between. The CDR3 spans 13 residues. Germline-derived CDR1 and CDR2 are DFQATT and SNEGSKA (reference sequence). CDR3 loop: CSANRDSNQPQHF. CDR3 sequence (DNA): TGCAGTGCTAACCGGGACAGCAATCAGCCCCAGCATTTT.

Note on this clonotype: At one end the junction does not follow the germline gene, possibly because of a read error. The chain employs TRBV7-9 and TRBJ1-1; a possible D gene is TRBD1 (5 bases). This CDR3 is 14 amino acids long. The germline V gene has CDR1 SEHNR and CDR2 FQNEAQ (reference sequence). CDR3 sequence: CASSLAEGNTEAYF. The CDR3 coding sequence is TGTGCCAGCAGCTTAGCGGAGGGGAACACTGAAGCTTACTTT.

The chain links TRBV10-3 to TRBJ2-1, with a possible D match to TRBD1 (5 bases). With 3 bases removed from V and 7 bases from J, the gap between germline ends came to 7 bases. Germline lookup yields CDR1 ENHRY and CDR2 SYGVKD. The CDR3 totals 12 residues. For the CDR3, the DNA is TGTGCCATCAGTGACCGACAGAATGAGCAGTTCTTC. Encoded protein: CAISDRQNEQFF.

There are many counts of this clonotype. The chain carries TRBV11-2 and TRBJ2-4; 8 bases are a match to TRBD1. Trimming cost V 3 bases and J 3 bases; bases outside gene matches: 7. The CDR3 runs 16 residues. The V gene's germline CDR1 is SGHAT and CDR2 FQNNGV. CDR3 nucleotides: TGTGCCAGCAGCTTTTCAGGGGGCTTGGGCAAAAACATTCAGTACTTC. Translation: CASSFSGGLGKNIQYF.

This clonotype occurred a few times. This chain joins TRBV4-2 and TRBJ2-5, with TRBD2 matching over 9 bases. V was pared by 1 base and J by 5 bases, with 8 bases of the junction left unmatched. Germline values: CDR1 LGHNA, CDR2 YNFKEQ. The CDR3 sequence is 16 residues long. The CDR3 sequence is CASSQVGTSGRETQYF. The CDR3 nucleotides are TGTGCCAGCAGCCAAGTGGGAACTAGCGGGCGGGAGACCCAGTACTTC.

This clonotype was seen more than once but under ten times. The chain links TRBV20-1 to TRBJ2-1, with a possible D match to TRBD2 (6 bases). Germline V gene lookup returns CDR1 DFQATT and CDR2 SNEGSKA (reference sequence). The V and J ends lost 0 bases and 10 bases respectively, with 25 bases between them. This CDR3 comprises 17 residues. The CDR3: CSARDYPSAGPAGEQFF. For the CDR3, the DNA is TGCAGTGCTAGAGACTATCCAAGCGCGGGACCGGCGGGGGAGCAGTTCTTC.

The J gene is TRBJ2-3, the V gene TRBV5-1; possibly TRBD2 for D (5 bases). CDR1 is SGHRS, CDR2 YFSETQ, per germline. This CDR3 is 15 amino acids long. Between the trimmed V and J ends, which lost 0 bases and 6 bases, there was a span of 14 bases. The CDR3 spells CASSLVASKADTQYF. The CDR3 bases are TGCGCCAGCAGCTTGGTAGCGTCCAAGGCGGATACGCAGTATTTT. The full variable domain, rest sourced from reference TRBV5-1 and TRBJ2-3, is KAGVTQTPRYLIKTRGQQVTLSCSPISGHRSVSWYQQTPGQGLQFLFEYFSETQRNKGNFPGRFSGRQFSNSRSEMNVSTLELGDSALYLCASSLVASKADTQYFGPGTRLTVL.

This clonotype was counted between two and nine times. V usage is TRBV7-9 and J usage is TRBJ2-7, with unresolved D. The CDR3 runs to 12 residues. The V gene's germline CDR1 is SEHNR and CDR2 FQNEAQ (reference sequence). Trimming cost V 4 bases and J 2 bases, with 6 bases left between them. The CDR3 bases are TGTGCCAGCAGCTCCCTTCCCTACGAGCAGTACTTC. It translates to CASSSLPYEQYF. The whole variable domain, remainder taken from reference TRBV7-9 and TRBJ2-7, is DTGVSQNPRHKITKRGQNVTFRCDPISEHNRLYWYRQTLGQGPEFLTYFQNEAQLEKSRLLSDRFSAERPKGSFSTLEIQRTEQGDSAMYLCASSSLPYEQYFGPGTRLTVT.

This chain uses TRBV5-1 with TRBJ2-2; possibly TRBD2 for D (5 bases). CDR3 size: 12 residues. Germline lookup yields CDR1 SGHRS and CDR2 YFSETQ. Deletions cut 8 bases from V and 4 bases from J, with 9 bases between. The CDR3, as DNA: TGCGCCAGTCCAGAGGGCACCGGGGAGCTGTTTTTT. This sequence encodes CASPEGTGELFF.